This section outlines one T cell receptor (beta chain) sequence together with its context. Its antigen is undetermined. This record comes from a study of T cell responses to AZD1222 COVID-19 vaccine. General observations from the study: Distributed over spike, vaccine-associated CD4 TCRs predominated at 160-218 and 743-854.

Germline CDR1 and CDR2: MNHEY and SMNVEV (reference sequence). CDR3 length equals 15 residues. The V and J ends lost 0 bases and 6 bases respectively, with 11 bases between them. Investigators merged groups given second doses at roughly 4 or roughly 12 weeks. Assay: immunoSEQ multiplex PCR; the TCRdb copy retains only in-frame clones and omits some. The profile covers 150,000 or so clones, with about 90% appearing a single time and approximately 3.5% taken by the ten largest. The clonotype originates from an adult who received the AZD1222 COVID-19 vaccine. V usage is TRBV27 and J usage is TRBJ1-4; tentative D call: TRBD1 (6 bases). Sequenced material: peripheral blood, taken 28 days after the second AZD1222 dose. CDR3 in DNA: TGTGCCAGCAGTTTATCCTGGCAGGGGTATGAAAAACTGTTTTTT. Translating it yields CASSLSWQGYEKLFF.